The sequence of this TCR beta chain was determined in a study of blood T cell repertoires in COVID-19. Across the study: Collection of acute and convalescent COVID-19 samples took place in the United States, Italy and Spain. Nucleic acid was either cDNA or gDNA, and it came from T cells, B-cell-depleted T cells, or PBMCs.

This CDR3 comprises 15 residues. Germline CDR1 is SGHRS and CDR2 is YFSETQ. Unmatched junction bases numbered 5, after V lost 0 bases and J lost 6 bases. Methods used by the authors: Using reference gene primer amplification, nucleated cell counts were estimated. TCRdb's copy holds only in-frame clones and misses some; the assay was immunoSEQ multiplex PCR. V and J calls and clone size follow that table, whereas D and trimming were derived from the DNA. In the table there are 150,000 or so clones, about 74% of which are singletons. This TCR came from a woman aged 80 or older with acute or convalescent COVID-19. The chain links TRBV5-1 to TRBJ2-3; 9 nucleotides line up with TRBD2. What was sequenced was peripheral blood. CDR3 sequence reads: CASSLDSGSADTQYF. CDR3 DNA sequence: TGCGCCAGCAGCTTGGATAGCGGGAGTGCGGATACGCAGTATTTT.